The clone carrying this T cell receptor (beta chain) was observed a few times. Its target is not known. A second PCR, run for roughly 7 to 11 cycles, used a sample-barcoded 5' primer plus a J-beta primer mix. Researchers report that a template-switch adaptor with 12 random nucleotides tagged each cDNA molecule. Per-sample output comprised a minimum of 2.5 million paired-end reads containing CDR3. In TCRdb, the 5' RACE reads were re-called with MiXCR into one record per CDR3 protein. The sample consists of some 790,000 distinct CDR3 sequences, 25% to 35% of them appearing once. These data are taken from a study of blood T cells in healthy people across ages. Study-wide results and caveats: Per-million-T-cell TCR beta diversity fell roughly linearly with age.

The CDR3 has 15 amino acids. The germline V gene has CDR1 SGHVS and CDR2 FNYEAQ. The V gene end was trimmed by 7 bases and the J gene end by 7 bases; junction bases not matched to a gene: 15. The genes are TRBV7-6 and TRBJ2-7; 8 bases line up with TRBD1. Sample: blood. The TCR originated in a woman at least 80 years old in good health. CDR3 protein: CASMVGTGGREEQYF. The CDR3 bases are TGTGCCAGCATGGTGGGAACAGGGGGTAGGGAGGAGCAGTACTTC.